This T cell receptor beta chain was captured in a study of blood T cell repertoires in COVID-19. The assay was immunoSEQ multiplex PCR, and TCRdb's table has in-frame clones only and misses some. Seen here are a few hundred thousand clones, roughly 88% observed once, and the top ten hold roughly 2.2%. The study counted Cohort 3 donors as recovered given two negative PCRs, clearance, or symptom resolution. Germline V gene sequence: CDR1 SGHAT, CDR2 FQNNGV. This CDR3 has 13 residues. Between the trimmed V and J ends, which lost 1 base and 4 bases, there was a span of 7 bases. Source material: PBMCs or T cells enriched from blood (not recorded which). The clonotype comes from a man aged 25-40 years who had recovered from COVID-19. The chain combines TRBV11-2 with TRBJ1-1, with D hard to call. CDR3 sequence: CASSLGAGTEAFF. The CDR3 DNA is TGTGCCAGCAGCTTAGGTGCGGGCACTGAAGCTTTCTTT.